This T cell receptor (beta chain) came from a study of immune heterogeneity within non-small cell lung tumors. Bulk tumor gDNA, roughly 660 ng per sample, served as the TCR template. Far-apart biopsies, several per primary tumor, were taken during surgery. Curative surgery was undertaken by patients, who had untreated, newly diagnosed non-small cell lung cancer. The study drew donors from newly diagnosed non-small cell lung cancer patients having surgery with curative intent. Amplifying TCR beta CDR3 involved multiplex PCR carried out with 32 V and 13 J primers. MiXCR, run by TCRdb on the multiplex PCR reads, gives a single entry per CDR3 protein. The sample includes 20,000 to 25,000 distinct CDR3 sequences, 25% to 30% of them seen just once. The study, taken as a whole, reports: Most high-frequency T-cell receptor beta clonotypes were specific to a single patient.

Germline V gives CDR1 SNHLY, CDR2 FYNNEI. The CDR3 loop spans 13 amino acids. V was clipped by 5 bases and J by 0 bases, with 8 bases between them. This clonotype is labeled medium-sized. What it binds is unknown. The sequenced material came from lung tumor tissue. This sequence originates from a middle-aged man with non-small cell lung cancer. The gene calls are TRBV2 and TRBJ2-7; D gene unclear. Here the CDR3 DNA reads TGTGCCAGCAGTATCCGGGCCTCCTACGAGCAGTACTTC. Amino acid sequence: CASSIRASYEQYF. The full variable domain, its missing parts supplied by reference TRBV2 and TRBJ2-7, is EPEVTQTPSHQVTQMGQEVILRCVPISNHLYFYWYRQILGQKVEFLVSFYNNEISEKSEIFDDQFSVERPDGSNFTLKIRSTKLEDSAMYFCASSIRASYEQYFGPGTRLTVT.